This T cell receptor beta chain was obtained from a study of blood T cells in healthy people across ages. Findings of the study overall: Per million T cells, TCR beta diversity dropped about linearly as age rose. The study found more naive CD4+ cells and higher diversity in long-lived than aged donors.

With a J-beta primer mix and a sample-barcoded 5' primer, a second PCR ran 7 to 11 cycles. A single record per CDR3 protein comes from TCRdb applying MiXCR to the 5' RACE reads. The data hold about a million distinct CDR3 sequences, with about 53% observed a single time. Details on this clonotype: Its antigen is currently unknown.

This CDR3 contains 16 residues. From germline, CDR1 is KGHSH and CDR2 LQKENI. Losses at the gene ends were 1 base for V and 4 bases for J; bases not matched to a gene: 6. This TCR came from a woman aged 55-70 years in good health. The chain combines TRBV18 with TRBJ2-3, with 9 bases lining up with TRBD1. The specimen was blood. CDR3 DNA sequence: TGTGCCAGCTCACCACTGGGACAGGGAATATCAGATACGCAGTATTTT. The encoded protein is CASSPLGQGISDTQYF.